Following are 8 T cell receptor beta chains from one sample sequenced in a study of spatial heterogeneity in lung cancer. Indicated time point: sample taken at primary tumor resection. Extraction of whole RNA from tumor, nontumor lung or frozen PBMC preceded unsorted sequencing. TCRdb redid the calling of the 5' RACE reads with MiXCR, one entry per CDR3 protein. The top ten clones hold 6.5% to 7.5% of a sample with some 70,000 distinct CDR3 sequences, 10% to 15% of them seen once. This specimen was PBMCs, taken at surgery. All receptors derive from a male donor with early-stage non-small cell lung cancer.

The rearrangement uses TRBV7-2 and TRBJ2-7; TRBD2 aligns across 7 bases. CDR1 is SGHTA, CDR2 FQGNSA, per germline. Germline trimming cut 7 bases from V and 5 bases from J; bases unmatched to any gene: 11. This CDR3 has 14 amino acids. The CDR3 DNA sequence: TGTGCCAGCAAGCCCGGGGGAGGGCCCCACGAGCAGTACTTC. It yields the protein CASKPGGGPHEQYF.

This clonotype was seen ten or more times. The J gene is TRBJ1-5, the V gene TRBV12-3 or TRBV12-4, with unresolved D. The CDR3 totals 13 residues. V was clipped by 5 bases and J by 6 bases, with 11 bases between them. The CDR3 sequence: CASSPNSGQPQHF. CDR3 in DNA: TGTGCCAGCAGTCCTAATTCCGGTCAGCCCCAGCATTTT.

Ten or more counts support this clonotype. This chain uses TRBV5-1 with TRBJ2-1; 7 nucleotides align to TRBD2. CDR1 is SGHRS and CDR2 is YFSETQ in the germline V gene. J was trimmed by 8 bases and V by 1 base; bases with no gene match: 9. The CDR3 has 15 amino acids. The CDR3 loop is CASSLSGRALDEQFF. The CDR3 DNA reads TGCGCCAGCAGCTTGTCTGGGAGGGCCTTGGATGAGCAGTTCTTC.

This clonotype was seen a few times. This sequence joins TRBV29-1 and TRBJ2-6; D may be TRBD1 (5 bases). Germline assignment: CDR1 SQVTM and CDR2 ANQGSEA. V gave up 3 bases and J gave up 4 bases, with 13 bases separating them. This CDR3 has 15 residues. In DNA form, the CDR3 reads TGCAGCGTTGAGCTCAGGGTATCCGGGGCCAACGTCCTGACTTTC. Its translation is CSVELRVSGANVLTF.

The chain employs TRBV29-1 and TRBJ1-2, with TRBD1 as a possible D gene (6 bases). CDR3 length equals 12 residues. Trimming left V 4 bases short and J 3 bases short, with 9 bases between. Germline-derived CDR1 and CDR2 are SQVTM and ANQGSEA. CDR3: CSVAWGHYGYTF. CDR3 coding DNA: TGCAGCGTTGCTTGGGGGCACTATGGCTACACCTTC.

This clonotype was seen more than once but under ten times. The chain uses TRBV5-4 and TRBJ1-4; 9 bases are a match to TRBD1. The CDR3 contains 15 residues. V shed 4 bases, J shed 8 bases, and the junction held 9 bases outside the gene matches. CDR1 is SGHNT, CDR2 YYREEE, per germline (reference sequence). The CDR3 DNA is TGTGCCAGCAGCGACTGGACAGGGGTCAAGGAAAAACTGTTTTTT. Protein: CASSDWTGVKEKLFF.

In DNA form, the CDR3 reads TGTGCCAGCAGGGGGAGGGGTATGGACACTGAAGCTTTCTTT. Encoded protein: CASRGRGMDTEAFF. The V gene is TRBV6-2 or TRBV6-3, the J gene TRBJ1-1; a possible D gene is TRBD1 (5 bases). CDR1 MNHEY and CDR2 SVGEGT come from the germline V gene. V lost 6 bases to trimming and J lost 3 bases, with 14 bases between them. This CDR3 is built from 14 residues.

A few counts support this clonotype. The rearrangement uses TRBV28 and TRBJ1-5; 10 bases are a match to TRBD1. Germline-derived CDR1 and CDR2 are MDHEN and SYDVKM. Unmatched junction bases numbered 7, after V lost 6 bases and J lost 5 bases. The CDR3 runs 15 residues. The chain's CDR3 is CASSLRTGGDQPQHF. Here the CDR3 DNA reads TGTGCCAGCAGCCTCCGGACAGGGGGTGATCAGCCCCAGCATTTT.